Below, one T cell receptor (beta chain) is given with its context. Its matching antigen is unknown. The CDR3 extends over 13 amino acids. Germline trimming cut 5 bases from V and 2 bases from J; bases unmatched to any gene: 2. Germline V gene lookup returns CDR1 MNHEY and CDR2 SVGEGT. The data were obtained in a study of T-cell reconstitution after alpha-beta-depleted transplantation in children. Points from the study as a whole: There were some patients whose high TCRbeta diversity at day 60 came from surviving recipient T cells and thymic progenitors. From newly produced T cells came most of the T-cell counts and diversity one year after transplant. Alpha-beta T cells present about two months after transplant were reported to originate from several hundred expanded graft clones.

Unique molecular identifiers were used to barcode this TCRbeta library. TCRdb itself ran the PCR reads through MiXCR, one entry per CDR3 protein. Of 450,000 to 550,000 distinct CDR3 sequences listed, roughly an eighth were seen once; the top ten hold about 15%. The starting material was PBMCs, mostly from graft donor cells, obtained 180 days after TCRalphabeta/CD19-depleted stem cell transplant. This clonotype originated in a female patient aged 2-9 years who had a stem cell transplant for aplastic anemia, so the T cells may come from the graft donor. The chain has TRBV6-2 or TRBV6-3 and TRBJ1-2; 7 bases align to TRBD1. CDR3 bases: TGTGCCAGCAGTATGGGACAGAACTATGGCTACACCTTC. Translating gives CASSMGQNYGYTF.